The 5 T cell receptor beta chains below all came from one sample that was sequenced in a study of T cell responses to AZD1222 COVID-19 vaccine. The repertoire was sequenced with immunoSEQ multiplex PCR; TCRdb's copy has only in-frame clones and lacks some. The table lists roughly 93,000 clones, approximately 86% of them singletons. This specimen consisted of peripheral blood, obtained on day 0 of AZD1222 vaccination. Receptors originate from an adult in good health.

The gene calls are TRBV2 and TRBJ2-7, with D perhaps matching TRBD1 (5 bases). Germline-derived CDR1 and CDR2 are SNHLY and FYNNEI. This CDR3 has 13 amino acids. The ends were cut back, 4 bases at V and 5 bases at J, with 12 bases in the middle. The CDR3 DNA reads TGTGCCAGCAGTGTGGCCAGGGTCCACGAGCAGTACTTC. Amino acids: CASSVARVHEQYF.

This rearrangement joins TRBV5-6 to TRBJ2-2; weak D call: TRBD2 (7 bases). The CDR3 is 15 residues long. The ends were cut back, 3 bases at V and 5 bases at J, with 14 bases in the middle. Germline V CDR1 and CDR2: SGHDT, YYEEEE. The CDR3 region is CASSSPGGQTGELFF. As DNA, the CDR3 is TGTGCCAGCAGCTCCCCGGGGGGCCAAACCGGGGAGCTGTTTTTT. The whole variable domain, filled in from reference TRBV5-6 and TRBJ2-2, reads DAGVTQSPTHLIKTRGQQVTLRCSPKSGHDTVSWYQQALGQGPQFIFQYYEEEERQRGNFPDRFSGHQFPNYSSELNVNALLLGDSALYLCASSSPGGQTGELFFGEGSRLTVL.

V usage is TRBV9 and J usage is TRBJ2-5, with D maybe TRBD1 (6 bases). CDR1 and CDR2 (germline): SGDLS, YYNGEE. The CDR3 runs 16 residues. V lost 6 bases and J lost 2, with 20 bases in between. The CDR3 DNA follows: TGTGCCAGCACTGCCGGGGCAGGGGCTTGGCAAGAGACCCAGTACTTC. Translated, it gives CASTAGAGAWQETQYF. The full variable domain, in which reference TRBV9 and TRBJ2-5 provide the parts outside the CDR3, is DSGVTQTPKHLITATGQRVTLRCSPRSGDLSVYWYQQSLDQGLQFLIQYYNGEERAKGNILERFSAQQFPDLHSELNLSSLELGDSALYFCASTAGAGAWQETQYFGPGTRLLVL.

The V and J genes are TRBV6-2 or TRBV6-3 and TRBJ2-1; 9 bases fit TRBD2. The CDR3 runs to 15 residues. Germline V gives CDR1 MNHEY, CDR2 SVGEGT. Trimming at V came to 2 bases and at J to 3 bases, leaving 2 bases not matched to a gene. The CDR3 sequence: CASSYVAGVYNEQFF. Here the CDR3 DNA reads TGTGCCAGCAGTTACGTAGCGGGAGTCTACAATGAGCAGTTCTTC.

This chain connects TRBV10-1 to TRBJ1-1; 7 bases match TRBD1. Germline V gene data show CDR1 as WNHNN and CDR2 as SYGVQD (reference sequence). J was trimmed by 0 bases and V by 3 bases; bases with no gene match: 7. The CDR3 is made up of 16 amino acids. CDR3 nucleotides: TGCGCCAGCAGTGACCTCCGGGACAGAATGAACACTGAAGCTTTCTTT. As protein: CASSDLRDRMNTEAFF.